This entry describes one T cell receptor beta chain. Its cognate antigen is unknown. This CDR3 has 15 residues. J was trimmed by 10 bases and V by 5 bases; bases with no gene match: 12. CDR1 MNHEY and CDR2 SMNVEV come from the germline V gene (reference sequence). The sample belongs to a study of vaccination effects on CD4 cells after COVID-19. Antigen-specific CD4+ T cells were expanded with viral peptide pools in the ViraFEST assay before sequencing. Culturing for approximately 10 days preceded CD4+ T cell isolation. No vaccinee had earlier SARS-CoV-2 infection, and nucleocapsid antibodies were negative. Some 2 million PBMC were seeded per well and grown in the presence of roughly 9.3 IU/ml IL-2 and about 10 ug/ml peptides. Study-level findings and limits: In the study, convalescent patients were few, and early post-infection timepoints were absent. Marked contraction was observed in infection-induced and vaccine-induced clones late after vaccination.

TCRdb's copy holds only in-frame clones and misses some; the assay was immunoSEQ multiplex PCR. The sample carries 41,000 or so clones, roughly 76% recorded once. The receptor comes from a human donor who received a COVID-19 vaccine. The sequences come from CD4+ T cells from PBMCs cultured with HCoV-OC43 spike peptides, collected before COVID-19 vaccination. Subset denoted: HCoV-OC43 spike overlapping peptide pool stimulation. This chain links TRBV27 with TRBJ1-1; 11 bases line up with TRBD1. CDR3 in DNA: TGTGCCAGCAGTCCCCCCGGGACAGGGGGAATAGGAGCTTTCTTT. Protein sequence: CASSPPGTGGIGAFF.